This T cell receptor (beta chain) derives from a study of shared clonotypes between healthy human individuals. Samples underwent the assay at deep level. Measured with immunoSEQ multiplex PCR; TCRdb has only the in-frame clones, and not every one. The data hold a few million clones, with around 93% observed a single time. The naive CD8 subset, CD45RO-negative cells positively selected for CCR7, excluded terminally differentiated effector memory CD45RA+ cells. Germline V gene sequence: CDR1 MNHEY, CDR2 SMNVEV (reference sequence). V lost 6 bases, J lost 0 bases, and 17 bases lay in between. The CDR3 has 16 amino acids. Findings of the study overall: The naive CD4 repertoires of four donors were compared, and around 5% of clonotypes were shared. An expected dependence of interdonor clonotype sharing on sequencing depth was noted.

In the case of this clone: As yet, its antigen is unknown.

Sequencing was performed on naive CD8+ T cells from PBMCs. This clonotype originated in a man in his late teens or twenties in good health. Some clones in this sample may be carry-over from other donors' samples. The chain is built from TRBV27 and TRBJ1-2, with unresolved D. In nucleotides, the CDR3 is TGTGCCAGCAGAACAAACCTTGTGGATACTAACTATGGCTACACCTTC. This sequence encodes CASRTNLVDTNYGYTF.